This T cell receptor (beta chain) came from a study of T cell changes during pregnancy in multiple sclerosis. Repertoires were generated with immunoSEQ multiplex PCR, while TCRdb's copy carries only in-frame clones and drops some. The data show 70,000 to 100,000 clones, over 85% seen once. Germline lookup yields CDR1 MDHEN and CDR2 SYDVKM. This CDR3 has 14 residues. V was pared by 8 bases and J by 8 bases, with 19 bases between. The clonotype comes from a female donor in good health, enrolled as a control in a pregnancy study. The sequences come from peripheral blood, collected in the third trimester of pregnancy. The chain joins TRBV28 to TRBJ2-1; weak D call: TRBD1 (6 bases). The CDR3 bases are TGTGCCAGCGCTTGGGGCAGGGGCGTCGATGAGCAGTTCTTC. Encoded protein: CASAWGRGVDEQFF.